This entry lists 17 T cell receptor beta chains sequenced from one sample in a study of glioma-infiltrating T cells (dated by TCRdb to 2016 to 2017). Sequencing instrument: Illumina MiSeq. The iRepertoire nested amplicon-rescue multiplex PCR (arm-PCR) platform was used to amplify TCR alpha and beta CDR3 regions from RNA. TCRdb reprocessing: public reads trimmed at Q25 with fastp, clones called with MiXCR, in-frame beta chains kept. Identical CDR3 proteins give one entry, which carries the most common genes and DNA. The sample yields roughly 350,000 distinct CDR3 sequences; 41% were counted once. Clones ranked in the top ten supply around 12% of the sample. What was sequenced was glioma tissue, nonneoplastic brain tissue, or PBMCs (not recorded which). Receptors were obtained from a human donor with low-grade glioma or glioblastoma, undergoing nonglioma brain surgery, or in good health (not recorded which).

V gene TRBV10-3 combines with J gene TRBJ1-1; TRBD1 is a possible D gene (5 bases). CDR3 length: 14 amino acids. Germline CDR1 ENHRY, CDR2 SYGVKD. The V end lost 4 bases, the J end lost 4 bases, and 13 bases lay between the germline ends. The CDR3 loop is CAISGSGRSTEAFF. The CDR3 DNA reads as TGTGCCATCAGTGGTTCGGGACGGAGCACTGAAGCTTTCTTT.

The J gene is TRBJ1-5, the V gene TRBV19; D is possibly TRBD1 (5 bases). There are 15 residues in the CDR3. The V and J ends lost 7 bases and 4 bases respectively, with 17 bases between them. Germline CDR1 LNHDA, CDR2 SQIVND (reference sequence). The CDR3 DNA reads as TGTGCCAGTAAGATTGGAGCAGGGCGGAATCAGCCCCAGCATTTT. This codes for CASKIGAGRNQPQHF.

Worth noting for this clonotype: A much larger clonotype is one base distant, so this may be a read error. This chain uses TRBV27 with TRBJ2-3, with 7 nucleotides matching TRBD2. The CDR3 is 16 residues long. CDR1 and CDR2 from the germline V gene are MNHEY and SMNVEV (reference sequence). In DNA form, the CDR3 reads TGTGCCAGCCGAGTATTAAGCGGGATCTACACAGATACGCAGTGTTTT. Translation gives CASRVLSGIYTDTQCF.

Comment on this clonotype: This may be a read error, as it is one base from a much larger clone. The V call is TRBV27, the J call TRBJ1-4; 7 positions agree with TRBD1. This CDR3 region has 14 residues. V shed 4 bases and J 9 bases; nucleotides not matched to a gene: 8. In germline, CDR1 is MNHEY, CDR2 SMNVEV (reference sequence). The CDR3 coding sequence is TGTGCCAGCAGTTGGAGGGGGCGGGATAAAAAACTGTTTTTT. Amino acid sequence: CASSWRGRDKKLFF.

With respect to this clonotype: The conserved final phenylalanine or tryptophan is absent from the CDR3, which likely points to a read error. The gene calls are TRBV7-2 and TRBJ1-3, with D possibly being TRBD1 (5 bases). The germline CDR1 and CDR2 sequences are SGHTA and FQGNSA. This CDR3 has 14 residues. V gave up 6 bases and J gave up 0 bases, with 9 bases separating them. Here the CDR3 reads CASRPTGSGNTIYL. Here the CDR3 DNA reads TGTGCCAGCAGACCAACAGGCTCTGGAAACACCATATATCTT.

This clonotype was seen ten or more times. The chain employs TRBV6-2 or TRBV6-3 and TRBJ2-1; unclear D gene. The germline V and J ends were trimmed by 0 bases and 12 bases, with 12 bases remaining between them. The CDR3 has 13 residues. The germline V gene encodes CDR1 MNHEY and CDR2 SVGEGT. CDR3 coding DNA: TGTGCCAGCAGTTACTCCCAGTCCGTGATGCAGTTCTTC. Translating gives CASSYSQSVMQFF.

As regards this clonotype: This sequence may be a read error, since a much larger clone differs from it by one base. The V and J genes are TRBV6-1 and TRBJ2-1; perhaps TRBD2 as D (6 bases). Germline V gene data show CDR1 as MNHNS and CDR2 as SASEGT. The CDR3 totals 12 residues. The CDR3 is CASSEAGTLQSF. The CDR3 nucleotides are TGTGCCAGCAGTGAAGCTGGGACTTTACAGTCCTTC.

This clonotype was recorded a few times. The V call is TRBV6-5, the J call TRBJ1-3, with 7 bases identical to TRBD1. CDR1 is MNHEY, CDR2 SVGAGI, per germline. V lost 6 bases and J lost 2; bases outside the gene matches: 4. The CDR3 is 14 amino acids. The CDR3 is CASSYDRAGNTIYF. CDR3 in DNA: TGTGCCAGCAGCTACGACAGGGCTGGAAACACCATATATTTT.

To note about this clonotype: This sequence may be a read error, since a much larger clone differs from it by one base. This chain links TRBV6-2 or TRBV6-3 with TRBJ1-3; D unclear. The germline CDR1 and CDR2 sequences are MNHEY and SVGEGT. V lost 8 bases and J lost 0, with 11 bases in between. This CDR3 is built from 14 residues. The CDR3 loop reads CASGQDYSGNTIYF. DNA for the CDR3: TGTGCCAGCGGCCAAGATTACTCTGGAAACACCATATATTTT.

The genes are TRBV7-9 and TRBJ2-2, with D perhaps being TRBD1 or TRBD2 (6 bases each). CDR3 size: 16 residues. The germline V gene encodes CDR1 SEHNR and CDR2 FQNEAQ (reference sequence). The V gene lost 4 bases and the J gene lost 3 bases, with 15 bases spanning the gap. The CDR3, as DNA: TGTGCCAGCAGCTCGCTCCTAGGGGGGTACACCGGGGAGCTGTTTTTT. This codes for CASSSLLGGYTGELFF.

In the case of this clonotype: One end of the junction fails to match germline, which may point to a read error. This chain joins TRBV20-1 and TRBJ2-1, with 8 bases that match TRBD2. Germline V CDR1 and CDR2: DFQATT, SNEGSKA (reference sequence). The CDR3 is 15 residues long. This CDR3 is CSARDGRGVYNEQLF. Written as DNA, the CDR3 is TGCAGTGCTAGAGATGGGCGGGGGGTCTACAATGAGCAGCTCTTC.

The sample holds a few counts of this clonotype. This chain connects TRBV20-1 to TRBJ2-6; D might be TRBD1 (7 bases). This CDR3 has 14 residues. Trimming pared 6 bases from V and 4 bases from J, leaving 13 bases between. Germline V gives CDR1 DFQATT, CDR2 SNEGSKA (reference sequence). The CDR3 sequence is CSATRGAGANVLTF. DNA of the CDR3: TGCAGTGCCACCAGGGGGGCCGGGGCCAACGTCCTGACTTTC.

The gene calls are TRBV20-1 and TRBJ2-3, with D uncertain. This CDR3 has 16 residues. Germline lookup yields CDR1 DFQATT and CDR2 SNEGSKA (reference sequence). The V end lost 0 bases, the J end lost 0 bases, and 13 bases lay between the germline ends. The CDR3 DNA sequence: TGCAGTGCTAGAGATTTGACCCGATTTAGCACAGATACGCAGTATTTT. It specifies CSARDLTRFSTDTQYF.

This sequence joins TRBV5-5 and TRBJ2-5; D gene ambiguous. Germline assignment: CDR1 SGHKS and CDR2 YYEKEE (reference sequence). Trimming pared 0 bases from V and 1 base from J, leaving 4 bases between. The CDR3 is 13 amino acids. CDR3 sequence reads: CASSLALQETQYF. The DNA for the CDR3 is TGTGCCAGCAGCTTGGCCCTCCAAGAGACCCAGTACTTC.

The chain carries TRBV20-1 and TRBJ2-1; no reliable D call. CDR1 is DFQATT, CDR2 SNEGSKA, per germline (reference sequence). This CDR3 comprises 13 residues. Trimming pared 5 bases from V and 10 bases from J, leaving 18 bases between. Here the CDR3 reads CSAPPGPLREQFF. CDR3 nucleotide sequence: TGCAGTGCTCCGCCGGGCCCACTTCGGGAGCAGTTCTTC.

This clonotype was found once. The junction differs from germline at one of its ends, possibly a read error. For the CDR3, the DNA is TGTGCCGGCAGTTACGCCGGGAGCTCCTACGAGCAGTACTTC. Residues: CAGSYAGSSYEQYF. The V gene is TRBV6-2 or TRBV6-3, the J gene TRBJ2-7, with D possibly being TRBD2 (6 bases). The CDR3 runs to 14 residues. Germline assignment: CDR1 MNHEY and CDR2 SVGEGT.

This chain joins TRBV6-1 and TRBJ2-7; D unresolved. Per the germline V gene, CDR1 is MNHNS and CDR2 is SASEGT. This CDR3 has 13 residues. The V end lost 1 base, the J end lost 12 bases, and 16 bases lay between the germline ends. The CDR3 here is CASSEGTLLGPYF. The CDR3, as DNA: TGTGCCAGCAGTGAAGGGACCCTCCTAGGGCCGTACTTC.